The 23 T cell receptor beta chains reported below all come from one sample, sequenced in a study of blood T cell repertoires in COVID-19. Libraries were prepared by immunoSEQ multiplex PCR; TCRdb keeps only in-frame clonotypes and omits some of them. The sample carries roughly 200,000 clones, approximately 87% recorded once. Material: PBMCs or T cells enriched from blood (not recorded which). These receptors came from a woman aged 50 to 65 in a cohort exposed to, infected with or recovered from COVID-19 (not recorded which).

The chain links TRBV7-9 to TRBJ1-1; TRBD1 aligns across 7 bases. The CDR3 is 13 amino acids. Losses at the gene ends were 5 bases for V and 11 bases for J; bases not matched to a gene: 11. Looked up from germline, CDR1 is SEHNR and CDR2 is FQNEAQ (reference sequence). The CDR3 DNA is TGTGCCAGCAGCCCCCTGACAGGGTCGGGGGCTTTCTTT. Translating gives CASSPLTGSGAFF.

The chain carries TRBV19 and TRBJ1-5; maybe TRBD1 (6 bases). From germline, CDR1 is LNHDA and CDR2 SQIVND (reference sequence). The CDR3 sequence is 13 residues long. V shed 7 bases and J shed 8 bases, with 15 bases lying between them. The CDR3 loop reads CASTGTYREPQHF. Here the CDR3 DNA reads TGTGCCAGTACCGGGACATATCGAGAGCCCCAGCATTTT.

The CDR3 is CASRFRTGFNQPQHF. As DNA, the CDR3 is TGTGCAAGTCGCTTTCGGACAGGCTTCAATCAGCCCCAGCATTTT. V usage is TRBV12-2 and J usage is TRBJ1-5; TRBD1, the table's D call, was not compared with the DNA. TRBV12-2 is given as a pseudogene. The CDR3 consists of 15 residues.

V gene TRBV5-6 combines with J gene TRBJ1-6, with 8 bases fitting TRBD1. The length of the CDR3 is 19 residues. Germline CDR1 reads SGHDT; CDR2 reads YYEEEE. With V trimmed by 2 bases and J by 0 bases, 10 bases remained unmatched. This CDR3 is CASSLRTGTHSSYNSPLHF. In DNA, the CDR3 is TGTGCCAGCAGCTTAAGGACAGGGACCCACAGCTCCTATAATTCACCCCTCCACTTT.

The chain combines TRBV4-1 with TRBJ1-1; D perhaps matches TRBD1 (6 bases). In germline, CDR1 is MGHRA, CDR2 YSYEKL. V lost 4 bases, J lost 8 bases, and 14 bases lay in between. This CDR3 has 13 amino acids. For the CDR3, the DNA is TGCGCCAGCAGCCTCTCCTCCGGGACAGAAGCTTTCTTT. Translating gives CASSLSSGTEAFF.

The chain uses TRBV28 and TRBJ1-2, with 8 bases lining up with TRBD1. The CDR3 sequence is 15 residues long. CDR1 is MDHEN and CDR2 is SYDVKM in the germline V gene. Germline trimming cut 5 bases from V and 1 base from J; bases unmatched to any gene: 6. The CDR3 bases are TGTGCCAGCAGTACATACAGGGGGTATAACTATGGCTACACCTTC. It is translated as CASSTYRGYNYGYTF.

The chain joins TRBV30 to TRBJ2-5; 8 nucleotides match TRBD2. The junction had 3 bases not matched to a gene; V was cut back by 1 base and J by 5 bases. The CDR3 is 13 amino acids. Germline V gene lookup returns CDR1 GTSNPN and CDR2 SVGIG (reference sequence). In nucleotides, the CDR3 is TGTGCCTGGAGTGGGACTAGCCCTGAGACCCAGTACTTC. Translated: CAWSGTSPETQYF. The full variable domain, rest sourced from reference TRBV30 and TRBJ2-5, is SQTIHQWPATLVQPVGSPLSLECTVEGTSNPNLYWYRQAAGRGLQLLFYSVGIGQISSEVPQNLSASRPQDRQFILSSKKLLLSDSGFYLCAWSGTSPETQYFGPGTRLLVL.

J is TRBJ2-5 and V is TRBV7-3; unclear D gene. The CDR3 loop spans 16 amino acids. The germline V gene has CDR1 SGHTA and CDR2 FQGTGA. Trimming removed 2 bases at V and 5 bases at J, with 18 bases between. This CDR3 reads CASSLGAPRPMETQYF. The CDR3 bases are TGTGCCAGCAGCTTAGGAGCACCCCGGCCAATGGAGACCCAGTACTTC.

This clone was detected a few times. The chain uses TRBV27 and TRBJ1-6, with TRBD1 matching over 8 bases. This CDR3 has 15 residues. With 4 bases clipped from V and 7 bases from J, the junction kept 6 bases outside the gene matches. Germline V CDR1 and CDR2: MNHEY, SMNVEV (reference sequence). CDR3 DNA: TGTGCCAGCAGTTCGGACAGGGCGGGGAATTCACCCCTCCACTTT. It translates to CASSSDRAGNSPLHF.

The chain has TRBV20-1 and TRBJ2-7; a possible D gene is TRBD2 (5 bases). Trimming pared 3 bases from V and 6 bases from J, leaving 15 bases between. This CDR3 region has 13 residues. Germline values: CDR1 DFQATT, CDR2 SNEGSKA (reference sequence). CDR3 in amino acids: CSASMGSRIEQYF. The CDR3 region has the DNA TGCAGTGCTAGTATGGGGAGCCGAATCGAGCAGTACTTC.

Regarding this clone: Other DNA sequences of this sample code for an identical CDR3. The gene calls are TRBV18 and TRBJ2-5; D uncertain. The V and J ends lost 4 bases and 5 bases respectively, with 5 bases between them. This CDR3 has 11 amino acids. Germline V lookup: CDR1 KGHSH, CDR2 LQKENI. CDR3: CASSLRETQYF. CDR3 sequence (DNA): TGTGCCAGCTCACTACGGGAGACCCAGTACTTC.

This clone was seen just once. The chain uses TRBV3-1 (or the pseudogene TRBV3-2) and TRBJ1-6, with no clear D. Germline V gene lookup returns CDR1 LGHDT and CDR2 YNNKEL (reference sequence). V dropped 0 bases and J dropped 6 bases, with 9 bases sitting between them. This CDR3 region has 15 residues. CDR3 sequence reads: CASSQDIIGNSPLHF. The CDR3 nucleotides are TGTGCCAGCAGCCAAGATATAATCGGTAATTCACCCCTCCACTTT.

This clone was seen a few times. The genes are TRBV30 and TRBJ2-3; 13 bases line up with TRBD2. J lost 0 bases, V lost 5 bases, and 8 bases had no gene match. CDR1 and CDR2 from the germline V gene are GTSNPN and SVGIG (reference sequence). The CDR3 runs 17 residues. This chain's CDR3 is CAWRRGLAGASTDTQYF. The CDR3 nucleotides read TGTGCCTGGCGGCGAGGACTAGCGGGGGCTAGCACAGATACGCAGTATTTT. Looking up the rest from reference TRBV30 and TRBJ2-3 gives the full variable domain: SQTIHQWPATLVQPVGSPLSLECTVEGTSNPNLYWYRQAAGRGLQLLFYSVGIGQISSEVPQNLSASRPQDRQFILSSKKLLLSDSGFYLCAWRRGLAGASTDTQYFGPGTRLTVL.

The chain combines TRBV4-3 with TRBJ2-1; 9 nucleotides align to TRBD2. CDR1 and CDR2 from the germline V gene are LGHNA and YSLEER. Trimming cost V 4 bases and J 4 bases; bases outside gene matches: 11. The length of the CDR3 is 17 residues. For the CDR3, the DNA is TGCGCCAGCAGCCCCAGCAGGGCTAGCGGGGTTTACAATGAGCAGTTCTTC. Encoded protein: CASSPSRASGVYNEQFF.

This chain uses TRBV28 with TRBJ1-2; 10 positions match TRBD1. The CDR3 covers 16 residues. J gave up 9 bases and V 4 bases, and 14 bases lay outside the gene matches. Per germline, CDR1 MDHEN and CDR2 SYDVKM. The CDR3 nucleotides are TGTGCCAGCAGTTCCCAGGGACAGGGGAGTTGGTATAGCTACACCTTC. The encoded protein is CASSSQGQGSWYSYTF.

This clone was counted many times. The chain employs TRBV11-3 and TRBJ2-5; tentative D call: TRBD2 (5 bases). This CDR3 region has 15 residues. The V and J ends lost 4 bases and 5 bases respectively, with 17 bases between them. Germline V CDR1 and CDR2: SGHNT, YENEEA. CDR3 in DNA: TGTGCCAGCAGCTGCTCTCGGGGTGGGGAGGAGACCCAGTACTTC. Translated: CASSCSRGGEETQYF. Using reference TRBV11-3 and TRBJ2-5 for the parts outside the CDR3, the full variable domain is EAGVVQSPRYKIIEKKQPVAFWCNPISGHNTLYWYLQNLGQGPELLIRYENEEAVDDSQLPKDRFSAERLKGVDSTLKIQPAELGDSAVYLCASSCSRGGEETQYFGPGTRLLVL.

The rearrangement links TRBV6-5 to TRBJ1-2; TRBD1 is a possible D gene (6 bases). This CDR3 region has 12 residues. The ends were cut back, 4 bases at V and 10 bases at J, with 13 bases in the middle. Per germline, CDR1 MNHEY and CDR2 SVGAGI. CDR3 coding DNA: TGTGCCAGCAGTTCAATTACAGGGTTCTACACCTTC. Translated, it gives CASSSITGFYTF.

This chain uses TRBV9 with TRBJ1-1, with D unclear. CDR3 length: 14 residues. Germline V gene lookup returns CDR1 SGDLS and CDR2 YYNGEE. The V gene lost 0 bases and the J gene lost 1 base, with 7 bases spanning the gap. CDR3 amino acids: CASSVEAQNTEAFF. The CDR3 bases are TGTGCCAGCAGCGTAGAAGCTCAGAACACTGAAGCTTTCTTT.

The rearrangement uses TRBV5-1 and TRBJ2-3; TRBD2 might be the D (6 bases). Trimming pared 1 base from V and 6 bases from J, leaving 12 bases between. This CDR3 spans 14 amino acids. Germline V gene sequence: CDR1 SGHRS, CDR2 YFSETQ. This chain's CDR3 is CASSLTGGSDTQYF. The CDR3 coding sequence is TGCGCCAGCAGCTTGACCGGGGGATCCGATACGCAGTATTTT.

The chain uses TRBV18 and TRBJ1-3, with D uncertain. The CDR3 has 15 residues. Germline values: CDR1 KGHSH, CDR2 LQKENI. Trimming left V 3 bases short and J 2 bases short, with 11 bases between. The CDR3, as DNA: TGTGCCAGCTCACCCCGGGGAAGTGCTGGAAACACCATATATTTT. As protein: CASSPRGSAGNTIYF.

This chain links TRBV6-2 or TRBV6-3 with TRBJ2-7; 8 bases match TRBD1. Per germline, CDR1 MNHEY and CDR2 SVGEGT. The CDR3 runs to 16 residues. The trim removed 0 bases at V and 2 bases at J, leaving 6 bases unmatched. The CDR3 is CASSYSNPTGAYEQYF. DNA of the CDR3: TGTGCCAGCAGTTACTCGAATCCGACAGGGGCCTACGAGCAGTACTTC.

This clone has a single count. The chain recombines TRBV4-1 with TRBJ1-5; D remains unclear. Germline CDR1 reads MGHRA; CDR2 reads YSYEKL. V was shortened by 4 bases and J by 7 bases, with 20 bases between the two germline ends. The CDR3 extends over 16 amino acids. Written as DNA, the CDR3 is TGCGCCAGCAGCCCCCAGGAACGGCCTCTCGGACAGCCCCAGCATTTT. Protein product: CASSPQERPLGQPQHF.

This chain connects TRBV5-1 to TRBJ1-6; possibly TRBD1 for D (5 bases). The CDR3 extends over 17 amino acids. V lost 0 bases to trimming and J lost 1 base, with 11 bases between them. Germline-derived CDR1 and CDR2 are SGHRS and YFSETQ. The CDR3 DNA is TGCGCCAGCAGCTTGGTAGGGGCAGAATCCTATAATTCACCCCTCCACTTT. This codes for CASSLVGAESYNSPLHF.